This TCR beta chain is from a study of regulatory T cells in long-lasting Graves disease (dated by TCRdb to the early 2020s). For context, the study as a whole: In the newly diagnosed Graves' disease group, patients had been taking antithyroid drugs for less than 3 months. The study was registered as a clinical trial and conducted in China. This study used TCR sequencing and RNA sequencing of peripheral blood to compare persistent Graves' disease patients against newly diagnosed Graves' disease patients. A total of around 35 samples underwent TCR sequencing, from some 13 patients with persistent Graves' disease and 20 or so patients with newly diagnosed Graves' disease. What the study reported, not specific to this receptor: Sequencing and analysis were restricted to the TCR beta chain. Persistent Graves' disease patients showed lower TCR Shannon entropy and fewer highly expanded clones than newly diagnosed patients, suggesting clonal expansion. The authors acknowledged the small sample size as a limitation that may reduce accuracy. Peripheral blood alone was examined, since thyroid tissue, which constituted the primary lesion, could not be accessed. Preferential use of TRBV28, TRBJ1-2 and TRBJ2-5 was observed in persistent disease, whereas TRBV20-1 and TRBJ2-1 were favored in newly diagnosed disease. A larger number of public clonotypes was shared among persistent patients (fewer than 3,000) than among newly diagnosed patients (about 990).

V ends up 9 bases short and J 2 bases short, with an unmatched junction base count of 10. From the germline V gene, CDR1 is MDHEN and CDR2 is SYDVKM. The CDR3, from cysteine to phenylalanine, totals 15 residues. Only the CDR3 DNA stays, 45 bases, in frame from base 1. This clonotype was seen ten or more times. Its target antigen remains unknown. The record has no base qualities; no much larger clone is one base away. Libraries were made using multiplex PCR. The instrument given in TCRdb is Illumina HiSeq 4000. CDR3 regions were amplified by Arm-PCR with iRepertoire HTBI primers to construct TCR beta libraries. Gel purification was performed on PCR products prior to sequencing. The published analysis was carried out like this. A total of under 80 TRBV and under 15 TRBJ segments were identified across samples and were used for gene usage analysis of CDR3 amino acid clonotypes. Filtered high-quality paired reads were merged into contigs using COPE and FqMerger. BLAST was used to align contigs to IMGT TRBV, TRBD and TRBJ reference genes, and CDR3 was defined according to IMGT. Clonotypes above 0.1% frequency were classified as highly expanded clones. Shannon entropy served as the measure of repertoire diversity, while the Gini coefficient captured V-J evenness. Clonotypes shared by more than one individual were considered public. TCRdb's own reprocessing of the public reads used fastp at Q25 and MiXCR and kept productive beta chains. A single entry per CDR3 protein holds the most common genes and DNA from its merged rows. TCRdb assigned the V and J calls; the authors' analysis was not used. This sample holds 350,000 to 500,000 distinct CDR3 sequences; around 13% were observed only once. Approximately 19% of the sample is in the top ten clones.

The label giving this sample's time point can be read as: newly diagnosed GD, antithyroid drugs for less than 3 months. RNA was extracted from PBMCs in TRIzol for both TCR sequencing and RNA sequencing. The diagnosis of Graves' disease was made according to American Thyroid Association guidelines. Patients for the study were recruited at an endocrinology department in Xi'an, China. Each patient gave around 9 milliliters of peripheral blood, collected in an EDTA anticoagulant tube. Ficoll Paque Plus density gradient separation was used to isolate PBMCs, and no further T cell sorting was done. RNA quality was checked with an Agilent 2100 Bioanalyzer and agarose gel, and concentration with a NanoDrop 2000. The same specimen was also included in a second study, on T cells in Graves' hyperthyroidism and ophthalmopathy. Drawing on the second study: A patient counted as having stable Graves' hyperthyroidism if no progression to ophthalmopathy occurred over 18 months of follow-up. Hyperthyroidism patients were aged 18 to 65 years and newly diagnosed, with disease duration of less than 2 months. Exclusion was applied to patients with uncontrolled infections, other autoimmune diseases, pregnancy or lactation. Clinical symptoms, serum thyroxine and TRAb, thyroid ultrasound, and orbital computed tomography formed the basis for the diagnoses. For the first round of RT-PCR on the TCR CDR3, the HTBI primer set was used together with the Qiagen OneStep RT-PCR kit. Most expanded thyroid clonotypes (frequency above 0.001) were also detected in blood, suggesting blood repertoires may reflect thyroid immune responses. A model built on a 13 V-J signature distinguished ophthalmopathy from stable hyperthyroidism, reaching 85% to 90% sensitivity and under 84% specificity in cross-validation and 80%/75% in testing. In validation, progression to ophthalmopathy was predicted by the model with approximately 67% sensitivity and just over 72% specificity, a median of about 6.4 months before onset. To identify distinguishing TCR V-J signatures, a discovery cohort of 95 to 100 patients was used, comprising 40 to 45 with Graves' ophthalmopathy and under 60 with stable Graves' hyperthyroidism. Whether ophthalmopathy could be predicted prospectively was tested in an independent validation cohort made up of under 20 hyperthyroidism patients plus 17 patients who later progressed to ophthalmopathy. The approximately 90 discovery patients were divided at random into training and test sets in a 7:3 ratio. In addition, the study compared T-cell repertoires in thyroid tissue and in blood from roughly six Graves' hyperthyroidism patients. After sampling, hyperthyroidism patients received methimazole starting at 30 mg daily, and ophthalmopathy patients received high-dose intravenous methylprednisolone. Libraries were constructed in a second round of multiplex PCR, after which size selection and purification were performed. Sequencing of the libraries was done on an Illumina HiSeq2000 using paired-end 100 bp reads. SOAPnuke was used to process the raw data, with reads discarded if the reads contained adapters or uncalled bases, had a mean Phred below 15, or lacked an exact constant-primer or identifier match. High-quality paired reads were merged with COPE v1.2.5, and unique nucleotide sequences were defined as clonotypes. MiTCR v1.1 was used to align clonotypes to the IMGT TRBV, TRBD and TRBJ reference segments. The analysis was restricted to V-J combinations with a frequency above 0.0001, which together covered about 99% of the repertoires. The TCS score was defined as F50 (clonal expansion) divided by E x V (chaos), with BLOSUM62-based TCRdist calculated between CDR3 peptides within each V-J. Welch's t-statistics and random forest reduced some 510 V-J features to 13, which were used in a naive Bayes classifier (R e1071). Sample size was not statistically predetermined, and blinding of investigators to group allocation was not performed. The paper describes TCR Vbeta CDR3 sequencing of 135 peripheral blood samples, made up of approximately 40 ophthalmopathy patients, roughly 80 hyperthyroidism patients and roughly 17 progressor patients.

The sequence is built from TRBV28 and TRBJ2-3, and 8 junctional nucleotides match TRBD2. Sequences were derived from peripheral blood mononuclear cells (PBMCs), sampled at new diagnosis, from a patient treated with antithyroid drugs. The source is a woman aged 45-65 years with Graves disease. Donor details come from another sample of the same person, matched by shared clones. Read as DNA, the sequence is TGTGCCAGAAATACTAGCGGCCGCAACACAGATACGCAGTATTTT. Protein translation: CARNTSGRNTDTQYF.